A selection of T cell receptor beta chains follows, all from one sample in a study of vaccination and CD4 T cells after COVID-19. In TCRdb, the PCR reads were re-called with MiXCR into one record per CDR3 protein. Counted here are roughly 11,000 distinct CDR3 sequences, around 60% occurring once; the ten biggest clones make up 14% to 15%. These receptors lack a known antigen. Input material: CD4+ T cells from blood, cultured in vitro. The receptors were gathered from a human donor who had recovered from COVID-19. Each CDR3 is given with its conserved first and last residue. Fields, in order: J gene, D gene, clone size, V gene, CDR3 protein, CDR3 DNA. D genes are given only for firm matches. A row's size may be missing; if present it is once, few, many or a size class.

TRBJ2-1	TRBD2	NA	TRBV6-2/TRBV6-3	CASSYFAGGYNEQFF	TGTGCCAGCAGTTACTTTGCGGGAGGGTACAATGAGCAGTTCTTC
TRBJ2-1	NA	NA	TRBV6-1	CASSSDGVVRYNEQFF	TGTGCCAGCAGCTCCGACGGTGTTGTTCGCTACAATGAGCAGTTCTTC
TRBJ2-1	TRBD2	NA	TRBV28	CASSALLAGGPLNEQFF	TGTGCCAGCAGTGCCCTTTTAGCGGGAGGGCCCCTCAATGAGCAGTTCTTC
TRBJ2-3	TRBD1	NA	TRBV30	CAWSATGTGLGTDTQYF	TGTGCCTGGAGTGCAACAGGGACAGGACTTGGCACAGATACGCAGTATTTT
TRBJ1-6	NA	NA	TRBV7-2	CASSFSPQGAGSPLHF	TGTGCCAGCAGCTTCAGCCCACAGGGAGCGGGATCACCCCTCCACTTT
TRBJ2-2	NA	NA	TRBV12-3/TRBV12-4	CASSFRGGELFF	TGTGCCAGCAGTTTCCGTGGCGGGGAGCTGTTTTTT
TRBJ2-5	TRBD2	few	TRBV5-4	CASSKPGVFVAGDQETQYF	TGTGCCAGCAGCAAACCAGGGGTTTTCGTAGCGGGAGACCAAGAGACCCAGTACTTC
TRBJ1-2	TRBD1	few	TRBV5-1	CASSSGTTGPYGYTF	TGCGCCAGCAGCTCCGGAACGACAGGGCCCTATGGCTACACCTTC
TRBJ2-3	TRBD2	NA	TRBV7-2	CASSHGTSGGTDTQYF	TGTGCCAGCAGCCACGGGACTAGCGGGGGCACAGATACGCAGTATTTT
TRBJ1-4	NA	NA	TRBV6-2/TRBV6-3	CASSYAGEKLFF	TGTGCCAGCAGTTATGCGGGTGAAAAACTGTTTTTT